One and the same sample provided the 4 T cell receptor beta chains below, sequenced in a study of T cells in women clearing cervical HPV infection. Generated by immunoSEQ multiplex PCR, the TCRdb table keeps only in-frame clones and is missing some. Its clone listing holds tens of thousands of clones. The sequenced material came from blood buffy coat. The receptors stem from a woman between 18 and 70 years old with a cervical HPV16 infection that either progressed to CIN3+ or cleared (not recorded which).

The CDR3 bases that were read are TGTGCCAGCAGCCCCATAGCGGGGGCCCGTTGGGCAGATACG. As protein: CASSPIAGARWADT. The complete CDR3 sequence is CASSPIAGARWADTQYF. The chain combines TRBV7-6 with TRBJ2-3; 9 positions match TRBD2. Coverage ceases 3 residues before the CDR3 finishes, and the germline J gene fills in the end. The germline CDR1 and CDR2 sequences are SGHVS and FNYEAQ. The CDR3 covers 17 residues. Trimming removed 5 bases from V and 4 bases from J; junction bases left unmatched: 13. The variable domain in full, with the rest retrieved from reference TRBV7-6 and TRBJ2-3, is GAGVSQSPRYKVTKRGQDVALRCDPISGHVSLYWYRQALGQGPEFLTYFNYEAQQDKSGLPNDRFSAERPEGSISTLTIQRTEQRDSAMYRCASSPIAGARWADTQYFGPGTRLTVL.

Notes on this clone: The read is 3 residues too short to cover the CDR3 end, so that end is filled in from the germline J gene. This same CDR3 is encoded by further DNA sequences in the sample. The V call is TRBV7-2, the J call TRBJ1-3; D is uncertain. The germline V and J ends were trimmed by 3 bases and 7 bases, with 16 bases remaining between them. The CDR3 totals 15 residues. The germline V gene has CDR1 SGHTA and CDR2 FQGNSA. CDR3 region: CASSLDRGYPNTIYF. The part of the CDR3 DNA that was read is TGTGCCAGCAGCTTGGACCGGGGATACCCGAACACC.

Incomplete CDR3 DNA: TGCGCCAGCAGCAACCGAGGGGCAGGGACTGTCCACGAG. This codes for CASSNRGAGTVHE. The whole CDR3 protein reads CASSNRGAGTVHEQYF. The chain recombines TRBV5-1 with TRBJ2-7, with a possible D match to TRBD2 (6 bases). The read ends 3 residues early relative to the CDR3; the germline J gene fills the gap. V lost 4 bases, J lost 5 bases, and 22 bases lay in between. Per the germline V gene, CDR1 is SGHRS and CDR2 is YFSETQ. CDR3 size: 16 residues.

As regards this clone: The CDR3 extends 3 residues past the end of the read, so its final part is completed from the germline J gene. This chain joins TRBV7-4 and TRBJ2-4; TRBD2 is a possible D gene (5 bases). CDR1 and CDR2 from the germline V gene are SGHVT and SQSDAQ. CDR3 length: 12 residues. The CDR3 DNA, read in part, is TGTGCCAGCTCTAGCTTGCTCTCTGGT. This translates into CASSSLLSG. The whole CDR3 is CASSSLLSGQYF.